One sample yielded the 6 T cell receptor beta chains listed below, sequenced in a study of Ad26.COV2.S vaccination and SARS-CoV-2 variants. Regarding treatment: roughly 20 received Ad26.COV2.S at low or high dose, single or two shots; 5 received placebo; per-sample allocation not given. Day 63 after the first vaccine or placebo injection was the time point for sampling. Some clones are missing from TCRdb's copy, which holds only in-frame ones; the method was immunoSEQ multiplex PCR. The data show 500,000 or so clones, with approximately 92% seen just once and about 2.5% held by the top ten. Material: peripheral blood, obtained in a trial of Ad26.COV2.S vaccine versus placebo. These receptors were taken from a person aged 18-60 years who received the Ad26.COV2.S COVID-19 vaccine or a placebo.

This chain links TRBV28 with TRBJ1-2, with a tentative D call TRBD1 (5 bases). Deletions cut 6 bases from V and 6 bases from J, with 20 bases between. The germline V gene has CDR1 MDHEN and CDR2 SYDVKM. CDR3 size: 15 residues. The CDR3 DNA is TGTGCCAGCAGGCCGACAGCAGAAAGGAGGAATGGCTACACCTTC. As protein: CASRPTAERRNGYTF.

V is TRBV27 and J is TRBJ2-7; either TRBD1 or TRBD2 may fit D (5 bases each). V shed 3 bases and J shed 1 base, with 13 bases lying between them. The germline V gene encodes CDR1 MNHEY and CDR2 SMNVEV (reference sequence). The CDR3 is 15 amino acids. The CDR3 here is CASSFTFGGSYEQYF. CDR3 DNA: TGTGCCAGCAGTTTCACGTTTGGGGGTTCCTACGAGCAGTACTTC.

The CDR3 is CASSLVTYGYTF. The CDR3 region has the DNA TGTGCCAGCAGTTTGGTTACTTATGGCTACACCTTC. The chain links TRBV28 to TRBJ1-2; no clear D gene. V shed 3 bases and J shed 5 bases, with 7 bases lying between them. The CDR3 runs 12 residues. Germline assignment: CDR1 MDHEN and CDR2 SYDVKM.

The J gene is TRBJ1-1, the V gene TRBV3-1 (or the pseudogene TRBV3-2); no firm D call. The CDR3 has 16 residues. Trimming shortened V by 0 bases and J by 3 bases, and 14 bases separated the two germline ends. CDR1 is LGHDT, CDR2 YNNKEL, per germline (reference sequence). The CDR3 is CASSQEFGVGDTEAFF. The CDR3 DNA sequence: TGTGCCAGCAGCCAAGAGTTTGGGGTTGGAGACACTGAAGCTTTCTTT.

The chain couples TRBV5-8 to TRBJ1-1; D is possibly TRBD1 (6 bases). Trimming removed 0 bases from V and 6 bases from J, with 18 bases in between. The CDR3 extends over 16 amino acids. CDR1 SGHTS and CDR2 YDEGEE come from the germline V gene. In DNA form, the CDR3 reads TGTGCCAGCAGCTTGGCTCCTTGGGGGGCGCTGGCTGAAGCTTTCTTT. This sequence encodes CASSLAPWGALAEAFF.

The gene calls are TRBV11-2 and TRBJ1-4; a weak D match, TRBD1 (5 bases). Germline CDR1 reads SGHAT; CDR2 reads FQNNGV. Trimming pared 3 bases from V and 8 bases from J, leaving 16 bases between. The CDR3 consists of 15 residues. CDR3 region: CASSLIGTGGEKLFF. As DNA, the CDR3 is TGTGCCAGCAGCTTGATCGGGACTGGAGGAGAAAAACTGTTTTTT.